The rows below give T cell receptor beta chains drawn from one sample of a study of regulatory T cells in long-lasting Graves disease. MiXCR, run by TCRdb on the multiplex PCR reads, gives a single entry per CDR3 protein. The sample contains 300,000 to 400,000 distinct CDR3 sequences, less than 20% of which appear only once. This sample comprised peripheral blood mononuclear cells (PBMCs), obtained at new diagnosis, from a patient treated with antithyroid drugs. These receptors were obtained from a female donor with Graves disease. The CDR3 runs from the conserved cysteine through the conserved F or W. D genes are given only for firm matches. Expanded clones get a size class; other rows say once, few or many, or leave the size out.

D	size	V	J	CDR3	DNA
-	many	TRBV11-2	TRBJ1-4	CASSPAIATNEKLFF	TGTGCCAGCAGCCCAGCCATTGCAACTAATGAAAAACTGTTTTTT
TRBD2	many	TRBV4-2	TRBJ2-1	CASSQGAGAISYNEQFF	TGTGCCAGCAGCCAAGGAGCGGGGGCCATCTCCTACAATGAGCAGTTCTTC
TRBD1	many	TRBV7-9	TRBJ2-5	CASSSDREETQYF	TGTGCCAGCAGCTCCGACAGGGAAGAGACCCAGTACTTC
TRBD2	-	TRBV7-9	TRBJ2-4	CASSSTPGQREGRARNIQYF	TGTGCCAGCAGCTCTACCCCAGGACAGCGGGAGGGCCGGGCCAGAAACATTCAGTACTTC
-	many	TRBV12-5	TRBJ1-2	CASGSVTGHAYGYTF	TGTGCTAGTGGCTCAGTTACAGGGCATGCCTATGGCTACACCTTC
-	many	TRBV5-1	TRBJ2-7	CASSKAYEQYF	TGCGCCAGCAGCAAGGCCTACGAGCAGTACTTC
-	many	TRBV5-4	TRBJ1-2	CASSLWASTAYGYTF	TGTGCCAGCAGCTTATGGGCGTCTACGGCCTATGGCTACACCTTC
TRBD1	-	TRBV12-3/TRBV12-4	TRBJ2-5	CASSHSRDRGRGQTQYF	TGTGCCAGCAGTCACTCGAGGGACAGGGGGCGCGGACAGACCCAGTACTTC
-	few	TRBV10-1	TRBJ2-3	CASSPGLITDTQYF	TGCGCCAGCAGCCCGGGACTTATTACAGATACGCAGTATTTT
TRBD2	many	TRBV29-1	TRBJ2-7	CSVAKIGGDEQYF	TGCAGCGTCGCAAAGATTGGGGGGGACGAGCAGTACTTC
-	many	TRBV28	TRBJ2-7	CASSLGFGVSEQYF	TGTGCCAGCAGTTTGGGTTTTGGGGTGAGCGAGCAGTACTTC
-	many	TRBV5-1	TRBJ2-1	CASSLFDPASSNEQFF	TGCGCCAGCAGCTTGTTCGACCCTGCCTCCTCCAATGAGCAGTTCTTC
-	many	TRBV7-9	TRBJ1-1	CASSFRDNERTEAFF	TGTGCCAGCAGCTTCCGGGACAACGAAAGGACTGAAGCTTTCTTT
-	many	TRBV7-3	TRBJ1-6	CASSTQAGSPLHF	TGTGCCAGCAGCACACAGGCCGGATCACCCCTCCACTTT
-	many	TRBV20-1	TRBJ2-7	CSAEDSRVTYEQYF	TGCAGTGCTGAAGATTCCAGGGTCACCTACGAGCAGTACTTC
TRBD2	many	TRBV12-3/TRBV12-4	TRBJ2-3	CASSLRRGNTDTQYF	TGTGCCAGCAGTTTACGGCGGGGGAACACAGATACGCAGTATTTT
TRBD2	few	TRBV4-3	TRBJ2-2	CASSQTTLGLAGANTGELFF	TGCGCCAGCAGCCAAACGACCTTAGGACTAGCGGGAGCTAACACCGGGGAGCTGTTTTTT
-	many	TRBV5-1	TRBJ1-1	CASSLGSVGTEAFF	TGCGCCAGCAGCCTCGGAAGCGTTGGGACTGAAGCTTTCTTT
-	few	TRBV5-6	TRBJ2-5	CASLGQGGETQYF	TGTGCCAGCTTAGGGCAGGGGGGCGAGACCCAGTACTTC
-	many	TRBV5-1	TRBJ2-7	CASSLAAGPGEQYF	TGCGCCAGCAGCTTGGCCGCAGGGCCGGGGGAGCAGTACTTC
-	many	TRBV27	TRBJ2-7	CASSSITDGAGEYF	TGTGCCAGCAGTTCCATCACGGACGGGGCAGGGGAGTACTTC
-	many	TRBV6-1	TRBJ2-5	CASRAGTQETQYF	TGTGCCAGCAGAGCCGGGACCCAAGAGACCCAGTACTTC